Listed below are T cell receptor beta chains from one sample, sequenced in a study of T cell repertoires in cytomegalovirus infection. TCRdb reanalysed the reads using MiXCR and keeps one entry per CDR3 protein. The data hold roughly 220,000 distinct CDR3 sequences, with around two fifths observed a single time. These receptors lack a known antigen. This specimen consisted of CD8+ T cells from cultured PBMCs, obtained from culture after CMV antigen stimulation. These receptors originate from a human donor in good health (CMV status not recorded). Some clones in this sample may be carry-over from other donors' samples. Both conserved end residues are part of each CDR3. A D gene is named only where the DNA matches it firmly. Expanded clones get a size class; other rows say once, few or many, or leave the size out.

clone_size d_call j_call v_call cdr3_nt cdr3_aa
once NA TRBJ1-1 TRBV7-6 TGTGCCAGCAGCGGGTCAGGGGACGGGAACACTGAAGCTTTCTTT CASSGSGDGNTEAFF
NA NA TRBJ1-5 TRBV7-9 TGTGCCAGCGGGGGGATGAATCAGCCCCAGCATTTT CASGGMNQPQHF
few NA TRBJ2-7 TRBV2 TGTGCCAGCAGTTCATCCGTCGTCACCTACGAGCAGTACTTC CASSSSVVTYEQYF
NA TRBD1 TRBJ1-1 TRBV6-1 TGTGCCAGCAGTAACCCCGAGGGGGCTGGGAACACTGAAGCTTTCTTT CASSNPEGAGNTEAFF
NA NA TRBJ1-1 TRBV14 TGTGCCAGCAGCCCCCCGGTGGTGTTGAACACTGAAGCTTTCTTT CASSPPVVLNTEAFF
few TRBD2 TRBJ2-7 TRBV6-6 TGTGCCAGCAGTTTTCCAATGCGGGGGGATCCTTCCCACGAGCAGTACTTC CASSFPMRGDPSHEQYF
NA NA TRBJ2-5 TRBV6-6 TGTGCCAGCATTTCGTTCCTCAACCAACAAGAGACCCAGTACTTC CASISFLNQQETQYF
NA NA TRBJ1-2 TRBV7-8 TGTGCCAGCAGCTTATCTGGGAGACAACGCACCTTC CASSLSGRQRTF
NA NA TRBJ1-1 TRBV19 TGTGCCAGTACGGGACCGTTCCTCGACACTGAAGCTTTCTTT CASTGPFLDTEAFF
NA TRBD2 TRBJ2-1 TRBV5-6 TGTGCCAGCAGCTCACACCTGCCCGGGACTAGCGGGAGTAGGTACAATGAGCAGTTCTTC CASSSHLPGTSGSRYNEQFF
few TRBD1 TRBJ1-2 TRBV7-9 TGTGCCAGCAGCGGGGACAGGGAGACCTATGGCTACACCTTC CASSGDRETYGYTF
NA TRBD2 TRBJ2-5 TRBV7-8 TGTGCCAGCAGCGAACTAGGGGGGCGGGGGGGCTTGGAGACCCAGTACTTC CASSELGGRGGLETQYF
few NA TRBJ2-1 TRBV7-9 TGTGCCAGCAGCTTAGCGACCGGGACTCCAATCCATGAGCAGTTCTTC CASSLATGTPIHEQFF
NA TRBD2 TRBJ2-5 TRBV5-1 TGCGCCAGCAGCTTCACCCCTCGACTAGCGGGAGAAGAGACCCAGTACTTC CASSFTPRLAGEETQYF
NA TRBD2 TRBJ2-3 TRBV27 TGTGCCAGCAGGACAAAGACTAGCGGGGGGACAGATACGCAGTATTTT CASRTKTSGGTDTQYF
NA TRBD1 TRBJ2-7 TRBV6-5 TGTGCCAGCAGTTACGGGGCAGGGGGTAACGAGCAGTACTTC CASSYGAGGNEQYF
NA TRBD2 TRBJ2-3 TRBV7-8 TGTGCCAGCATTGCGGGGGGGCTCTTAGATACGCAGTATTTT CASIAGGLLDTQYF
NA NA TRBJ1-2 TRBV5-1 TGCGCCAGCAGCTCCGAGGAGGGGGGCTATGGCTACACCTTC CASSSEEGGYGYTF